This entry lists 20 T cell receptor beta chains sequenced from one sample in a study of neurological immune-mediated disorders (dated by TCRdb to about 2019). Libraries were prepared through 5' RACE. The listed sequencing device is Illumina HiSeq 2500. The public reads were quality trimmed at Q25 with fastp and then assembled into clones with MiXCR by TCRdb, keeping productive beta chains. Every entry covers one CDR3 protein and lists the most common genes and DNA from its rows. The sample has tens of thousands of distinct CDR3 sequences on record, roughly 13% of them singletons. The ten largest clones represent approximately 11% of the sample. Input material: PBMCs. These receptors came from a woman aged 60-70 years with HTLV-1-associated myelopathy (HAM/TSP).

This clonotype was picked up many times. The chain couples TRBV2 to TRBJ2-2; 8 bases line up with TRBD2. V lost 4 bases and J lost 6; bases outside the gene matches: 7. Germline V lookup: CDR1 SNHLY, CDR2 FYNNEI. The CDR3 has 15 residues. CDR3 in amino acids: CASSVAGGVSGELFF. The CDR3 DNA follows: TGTGCCAGCAGTGTTGCGGGAGGAGTCTCCGGGGAGCTGTTTTTT. The complete variable domain, with remaining parts taken from reference TRBV2 and TRBJ2-2, reads EPEVTQTPSHQVTQMGQEVILRCVPISNHLYFYWYRQILGQKVEFLVSFYNNEISEKSEIFDDQFSVERPDGSNFTLKIRSTKLEDSAMYFCASSVAGGVSGELFFGEGSRLTVL.

This clonotype was detected many times. The J gene is TRBJ2-3, the V gene TRBV11-2, with 13 nucleotides matching TRBD2. This CDR3 comprises 16 residues. V shed 4 bases, J shed 7 bases, and the junction held 8 bases outside the gene matches. Per the germline V gene, CDR1 is SGHAT and CDR2 is FQNNGV. CDR3 DNA: TGTGCCAGCAGCTCCACTAGCGGGAGGGCCGTGAATACGCAGTATTTT. Translation: CASSSTSGRAVNTQYF.

In its sample, this clonotype was seen many times. The chain employs TRBV12-3 or TRBV12-4 and TRBJ2-1; weak D call: TRBD2 (5 bases). V lost 7 bases to trimming and J lost 0 bases, with 19 bases between them. The CDR3 contains 17 residues. The CDR3 DNA follows: TGTGCCAGCACCATGGGAAGCGTTGGGAGCTCCTACAATGAGCAGTTCTTC. Translating gives CASTMGSVGSSYNEQFF.

The chain combines TRBV20-1 with TRBJ2-7, with 7 nucleotides matching TRBD1. The CDR3 extends over 12 amino acids. V gave up 5 bases and J gave up 3 bases; unmatched junction bases: 4. Germline loops: CDR1 DFQATT, CDR2 SNEGSKA (reference sequence). CDR3 residues: CSARTGNYEQYF. For the CDR3, the DNA is TGCAGTGCTCGGACAGGAAACTACGAGCAGTACTTC.

This clonotype was picked up many times. The rearrangement uses TRBV20-1 and TRBJ1-5; 8 bases agree with TRBD1. This CDR3 spans 13 amino acids. Germline CDR1 is DFQATT and CDR2 is SNEGSKA (reference sequence). The J segment lost 6 bases and the V segment lost 2 bases, leaving 3 bases of the junction unmatched. The CDR3, as DNA: TGCAGTGCTAGACGGACAGGGAGTCAGCCCCAGCATTTT. This codes for CSARRTGSQPQHF.

The table lists this clonotype with many counts. The chain couples TRBV29-1 to TRBJ2-3, with D possibly matching TRBD2 (5 bases). CDR1 is SQVTM, CDR2 ANQGSEA, per germline. V lost 4 bases and J lost 2, with 13 bases in between. This CDR3 region has 14 residues. The chain's CDR3 is CSVVPGGLTDTQYF. CDR3 bases: TGCAGCGTTGTGCCAGGAGGACTCACAGATACGCAGTATTTT.

This clonotype was detected many times. The J gene is TRBJ2-2, the V gene TRBV9, with D possibly being TRBD2 (6 bases). Deletions cut 4 bases from V and 8 bases from J, with 18 bases between. CDR1 and CDR2 from the germline V gene are SGDLS and YYNGEE. CDR3 length: 15 residues. CDR3 DNA sequence: TGTGCCAGCAGCCCCCGCGGGGCCGAAGGGGGGGAGCTGTTTTTT. Translating it yields CASSPRGAEGGELFF.

This clonotype was found many times. V usage is TRBV28 and J usage is TRBJ2-5; 12 bases are shared with TRBD1. The ends lost 6 bases at V and 4 bases at J; junction bases unmatched: 9. Germline loops: CDR1 MDHEN, CDR2 SYDVKM. The CDR3 loop spans 16 amino acids. CDR3 protein: CASRPGQGAHLETQYF. The DNA for the CDR3 is TGTGCCAGCAGACCGGGACAGGGGGCGCATCTAGAGACCCAGTACTTC.

This clonotype has just a few counts. With a much larger clone just one base away, this may be a read error. This sequence joins TRBV5-1 and TRBJ2-7; D assignment may be TRBD1 or TRBD2 (5 bases each). Germline V gene lookup returns CDR1 SGHRS and CDR2 YFSETQ. CDR3 length: 14 amino acids. The germline V and J ends were trimmed by 3 bases and 5 bases, with 15 bases remaining between them. The chain's CDR3 is CASSYGTGLHEQYF. The CDR3 DNA reads as TGCGCCAGCAGCTACGGGACCGGTCTGCACGAGCAGTACTTC.

This clonotype was picked up many times. J is TRBJ2-7 and V is TRBV11-2, with 11 nucleotides matching TRBD2. V lost 1 base to trimming and J lost 6 bases; unmatched junction nucleotides: 5. The CDR3 runs 15 residues. The V gene's germline CDR1 is SGHAT and CDR2 FQNNGV. The CDR3 protein is CASSLGSGRASEQYF. The DNA of the CDR3 is TGTGCCAGCAGCTTAGGTAGCGGGAGGGCTAGCGAGCAGTACTTC.

This clonotype was recorded many times. The V and J genes are TRBV20-1 and TRBJ2-1, with D maybe TRBD2 (6 bases). CDR1 DFQATT and CDR2 SNEGSKA come from the germline V gene (reference sequence). V shed 0 bases and J shed 7 bases, with 13 bases lying between them. The CDR3 runs 14 residues. The CDR3 region is CSARDERALNEQFF. CDR3 nucleotide sequence: TGCAGTGCTAGAGATGAGCGGGCTTTGAATGAGCAGTTCTTC.

This clonotype has at least ten counts. The rearrangement joins TRBV27 to TRBJ2-2; D might be TRBD1 (5 bases). CDR1 MNHEY and CDR2 SMNVEV come from the germline V gene (reference sequence). V was pared by 0 bases and J by 4 bases, with 12 bases between. This CDR3 contains 16 residues. The CDR3 is CASSLSGALSTGELFF. The DNA of the CDR3 is TGTGCCAGCAGTTTATCAGGGGCATTGAGCACCGGGGAGCTGTTTTTT.

This clonotype was observed many times. The CDR3 sequence: CASSLGTQPYEQYF. CDR3 bases: TGTGCCAGCAGCTTGGGGACACAACCCTACGAGCAGTACTTC. V is TRBV7-2 and J is TRBJ2-7; D is possibly TRBD1 (6 bases). The V and J ends lost 3 bases and 2 bases respectively, with 11 bases between them. The CDR3 is made up of 14 amino acids. The germline gives CDR1 SGHTA, CDR2 FQGNSA. Full variable domain (rest looked up from reference TRBV7-2 and TRBJ2-7): GAGVSQSPSNKVTEKGKDVELRCDPISGHTALYWYRQSLGQGLEFLIYFQGNSAPDKSGLPSDRFSAERTGGSVSTLTIQRTQQEDSAVYLCASSLGTQPYEQYFGPGTRLTVT.

In this sample, this clonotype turned up many times. The chain recombines TRBV5-1 with TRBJ2-7; D gene ambiguous. V lost 0 bases and J 0 bases, leaving 4 bases between the germline ends. The CDR3 has 13 residues. Per the germline V gene, CDR1 is SGHRS and CDR2 is YFSETQ. The CDR3 spells CASSLEYSYEQYF. The CDR3 DNA is TGCGCCAGCAGCTTGGAATACTCCTACGAGCAGTACTTC. Using reference TRBV5-1 and TRBJ2-7 for the parts outside the CDR3, the full variable domain is KAGVTQTPRYLIKTRGQQVTLSCSPISGHRSVSWYQQTPGQGLQFLFEYFSETQRNKGNFPGRFSGRQFSNSRSEMNVSTLELGDSALYLCASSLEYSYEQYFGPGTRLTVT.

This clonotype has ten or more counts. V is TRBV12-3 or TRBV12-4 and J is TRBJ1-1; D remains ambiguous. The V end lost 2 bases, the J end lost 5 bases, and 12 bases lay between the germline ends. This CDR3 region has 14 residues. CDR3 protein: CASSLFRGTTEAFF. As DNA, the CDR3 is TGTGCCAGCAGTTTATTCCGGGGAACGACTGAAGCTTTCTTT.

This clonotype came up many times. The chain joins TRBV20-1 to TRBJ2-7; TRBD2 is a possible D gene (5 bases). V lost 1 base, J lost 3 bases, and 10 bases lay in between. This CDR3 has 13 residues. Germline values: CDR1 DFQATT, CDR2 SNEGSKA (reference sequence). The CDR3 protein is CSARVAKDYEQYF. CDR3 bases: TGCAGTGCTAGAGTAGCGAAAGACTACGAGCAGTACTTC.

This clonotype was counted at least ten times. This chain links TRBV20-1 with TRBJ2-7, with D tentatively TRBD2 (5 bases). V lost 6 bases to trimming and J lost 5 bases, with 20 bases between them. This CDR3 contains 14 residues. Germline CDR1 and CDR2: DFQATT and SNEGSKA (reference sequence). The DNA of the CDR3 is TGCAGTGCCCAGTCCGGGGAGAGGCGGAACGAGCAGTACTTC. This gives the protein CSAQSGERRNEQYF.

Of note for this clonotype: Mismatch with germline at one junction end may stem from a read error. The chain employs TRBV7-6 and TRBJ2-2, with 7 bases that match TRBD2. CDR3 length equals 17 residues. The germline CDR1 and CDR2 sequences are SGHVS and FNYEAQ. CDR3 coding DNA: TGTGCCAGCAGCTTATATGCTAGCGGATCGAATACCGGGGAGCTGTTTTTT. It specifies CASSLYASGSNTGELFF.

This clonotype was counted only a few times. This chain uses TRBV18 with TRBJ2-5; tentative D call: TRBD2 (6 bases). The CDR3 is 12 residues long. Looked up from germline, CDR1 is KGHSH and CDR2 is LQKENI. V gave up 6 bases and J gave up 3 bases, with 8 bases separating them. The CDR3 sequence is CASSPSEETQYF. Written as DNA, the CDR3 is TGTGCCAGCTCGCCTAGCGAAGAGACCCAGTACTTC.

This clonotype was detected many times. The chain uses TRBV6-5 and TRBJ2-3; D is possibly TRBD2 (6 bases). Trimming left V 8 bases short and J 0 bases short, with 12 bases between. This CDR3 contains 14 residues. CDR1 and CDR2 (germline): MNHEY, SVGAGI. The DNA of the CDR3 is TGTGCCAGCGCACTCGGGACTAGCACAGATACGCAGTATTTT. This codes for CASALGTSTDTQYF.